This TCR beta chain comes out of a study of cytomegalovirus exposure and HLA in healthy donors. Points from the study as a whole: Being productive about 87% or about 30% of the time was typical of most TCR beta V segments in an earlier analysis. A later analysis showed that HLA-associated TCR beta chains had undergone more clonal expansion than equally common others.

13 Jbeta primers and 60 Vbeta primers were used for the PCR. The method was immunoSEQ multiplex PCR; TCRdb's version includes in-frame clones alone and lacks a portion of them. The data hold 190,000 or so clones, with more than 65% observed a single time. Comment on this clone: Its antigen is not known.

CDR1 is ENHRY and CDR2 is SYGVKD in the germline V gene. Deletions cut 4 bases from V and 1 base from J, with 21 bases between. The CDR3 loop spans 18 amino acids. This chain joins TRBV10-3 and TRBJ2-3; perhaps TRBD2 as D (6 bases). This clonotype was sampled from a girl aged 5-17 years in good health and CMV-seropositive. Sequenced: PBMCs. CDR3 sequence reads: CAISGASGLPMGTDTQYF. The CDR3 DNA reads TGTGCCATCAGTGGGGCCTCGGGACTCCCAATGGGCACAGATACGCAGTATTTT.